A single sample gave rise to the 9 T cell receptor beta chains below, sequenced in a study of T-cell memory formation after mild COVID-19. TCRdb itself ran the 5' RACE reads through MiXCR, one entry per CDR3 protein. Among 120,000 to 150,000 distinct CDR3 sequences, approximately 21% were seen once, and the ten largest hold around 2.4%. Material for sequencing was PBMCs or a T cell subset sorted from them (not recorded which). These TCRs come from an adult woman who had mild COVID-19 (a few samples of this study predate the infection). Cell type and time point are not known.

The chain is built from TRBV9 and TRBJ2-1; 11 bases align to TRBD2. Per the germline V gene, CDR1 is SGDLS and CDR2 is YYNGEE. CDR3 length equals 16 residues. The V gene end was trimmed by 1 base and the J gene end by 4 bases; junction bases not matched to a gene: 4. CDR3 sequence: CASSVLAGGTYNEQFF. For the CDR3, the DNA is TGTGCCAGCAGCGTACTAGCGGGGGGAACATACAATGAGCAGTTCTTC.

Only a few counts were recorded for this clonotype. CDR3 nucleotide sequence: TGTGCCAGCAGCCAGGCCCTAACTCGGGGCTACACCTTC. Protein product: CASSQALTRGYTF. The chain employs TRBV3-1 and TRBJ1-2, with D unclear. CDR1 and CDR2 from the germline V gene are LGHDT and YNNKEL (reference sequence). This CDR3 is built from 13 residues. V was pared by 3 bases and J by 8 bases, with 13 bases between.

The rearrangement uses TRBV5-5 and TRBJ1-4; D gene unclear. V lost 0 bases and J 5 bases, leaving 11 bases between the germline ends. This CDR3 has 15 amino acids. CDR1 SGHKS and CDR2 YYEKEE come from the germline V gene (reference sequence). CDR3 bases: TGTGCCAGCAGCTTGGAGTGGATGTTGAATGAAAAACTGTTTTTT. Its protein product is CASSLEWMLNEKLFF.

This chain connects TRBV7-2 to TRBJ2-3; D gene uncertain. V lost 7 bases, J lost 3 bases, and 5 bases lay in between. The germline gives CDR1 SGHTA, CDR2 FQGNSA. This CDR3 contains 11 residues. The CDR3 loop is CASTWTDTQYF. CDR3 sequence (DNA): TGTGCCAGCACTTGGACAGATACGCAGTATTTT.

J is TRBJ2-3 and V is TRBV7-2, with TRBD2 as a possible D gene (5 bases). The CDR3 length is 17 residues. Germline-derived CDR1 and CDR2 are SGHTA and FQGNSA. Trimming removed 4 bases from V and 0 bases from J, with 17 bases in between. The CDR3 reads CASSSSPTTTSTDTQYF. DNA for the CDR3: TGTGCCAGCAGCTCCTCACCGACTACCACTAGCACAGATACGCAGTATTTT.

This clonotype has a handful of counts. This chain connects TRBV20-1 to TRBJ1-5, with 9 bases fitting TRBD1. J gave up 9 bases and V 4 bases, and 13 bases lay outside the gene matches. The V gene's germline CDR1 is DFQATT and CDR2 SNEGSKA (reference sequence). The CDR3 sequence is 15 residues long. In DNA form, the CDR3 reads TGCAGTGCTACTACTGGGACAGGGACCACATCGCCCCAGCATTTT. Encoded protein: CSATTGTGTTSPQHF.

This clonotype has just a few counts. The chain carries TRBV6-1 and TRBJ1-4, with 11 bases that match TRBD1. The CDR3 sequence is 16 residues long. Germline trimming cut 2 bases from V and 7 bases from J; bases unmatched to any gene: 6. Germline values: CDR1 MNHNS, CDR2 SASEGT. The CDR3 DNA reads as TGTGCCAGCAGTGAATACTGGACAGGGGGCCGTGAAAAACTGTTTTTT. This encodes CASSEYWTGGREKLFF.

This chain links TRBV7-3 with TRBJ2-3; perhaps TRBD1 as D (6 bases). V lost 2 bases and J 4 bases, leaving 10 bases between the germline ends. CDR3 length equals 14 residues. Germline CDR1 and CDR2: SGHTA and FQGTGA. The chain's CDR3 is CASSLSTGADTQYF. In nucleotides, the CDR3 is TGTGCCAGCAGCTTATCGACAGGTGCAGATACGCAGTATTTT.

The genes are TRBV29-1 and TRBJ2-5; no clear D. Trimming removed 7 bases at V and 5 bases at J, with 14 bases between. CDR1 is SQVTM and CDR2 is ANQGSEA in the germline V gene. CDR3 length equals 12 residues. CDR3 in DNA: TGCAGCGCGGGTAGGACCATGGAGACCCAGTACTTC. This codes for CSAGRTMETQYF.